This T cell receptor (beta chain) was sequenced for a study of long-term antiretroviral therapy in people with HIV. All donors provided no fewer than one pre-ART and no fewer than two post-ART PBMC samples. Cryopreserved PBMC samples of roughly 0.85-11 million cells were used for DNA extraction. The CDR3 extends over 16 amino acids. V lost 1 base and J lost 1; bases outside the gene matches: 7. Germline CDR1 and CDR2: MGHDK and SYGVNS. This clone showed up just once. Its antigen is unidentified. Sequencing relied on immunoSEQ assay v3.0, run at survey level. Sequencing used immunoSEQ multiplex PCR; TCRdb keeps in-frame clones, though not all of them. This table has roughly 42,000 clones, 80% to 90% appearing once. The study, taken as a whole, reports: In the period from the mid-2000s to the late 2010s, blood was collected, possibly under older ART regimens. Controls had broader CDR3 length ranges than HIV repertoires did.

This receptor was identified in a woman aged 45 to 65 with HIV. The rearrangement joins TRBV25-1 to TRBJ2-7, with TRBD2 identical over 7 bases. Sequences were derived from unsorted PBMCs, sampled 1.2 years after starting antiretroviral therapy. The CDR3 region has the DNA TGTGCCAGCAGTGAATCGCTGGGGGGGAAATCCTACGAGCAGTACTTC. Its protein is CASSESLGGKSYEQYF.